Sequencing of this T cell receptor (beta chain) was carried out in a study of CD8 T cells in Susac syndrome. RNA amounts of roughly 0.45 to 1 ug underwent reverse transcription with random hexamers. Amplification of TCR beta CDR3 was carried out by immunoSEQ multiplex PCR, which covered 54 Vbeta and 13 Jbeta segments. TCRdb re-called the immunoSEQ multiplex PCR reads through MiXCR, storing one row per CDR3 protein. The table includes about 250,000 distinct CDR3 sequences, 90% to 95% detected once. CDR3 length equals 18 residues. Trimming cost V 4 bases and J 9 bases, with 29 bases left between them. This clonotype was obtained from a human donor with multiple sclerosis. The sample taken for sequencing was CD4+ T cells from PBMCs. The rearrangement links TRBV12-3 or TRBV12-4 to TRBJ2-3; TRBD2 is a possible D gene (6 bases). DNA for the CDR3: TGTGCCAGCAGTTCCCCCCGAATGGCGGACCGGGGAGGAGGCACGCAGTATTTT. It codes for CASSSPRMADRGGGTQYF.